This TCR beta chain was recorded in a study of T cells expressing NK-cell markers. Study as a whole: Eight donors were sequenced, seven testing HCMV-seropositive and one testing seronegative.

The CDR3 loop spans 15 amino acids. Germline-derived CDR1 and CDR2 are SGHAT and FQNNGV. With the 5' RACE reads reprocessed, TCRdb shows one record per CDR3 protein and no DNA. This sample carries about 170,000 distinct CDR3 sequences, with over 20% going to the ten biggest clones. This TCR came from a man between 18 and 69 years old in good health. This chain joins TRBV11-2 and TRBJ2-1. The source material was blood T cells: a sorted CD56 or NKG2C T cell subset, CD4+ or CD8+ T cells, or bulk PBMC T cells (not recorded which). This CDR3 reads CASSLAALPQNEQFF.